Listed below are T cell receptor beta chains from one sample, sequenced in a study of cytomegalovirus exposure and HLA in healthy donors. Assay used: immunoSEQ multiplex PCR; TCRdb lists only in-frame clones, some missing. Of some 100,000 clones in the sample, 73% were seen once. The specimen sequenced was PBMCs. The receptors were sampled from a man aged 40-50 years in good health and CMV-seronegative. CDR3s include the opening cysteine and the closing phenylalanine or tryptophan. D genes are given only for firm matches. Expanded clones get a size class; other rows say once, few or many, or leave the size out.

CDR3 length: 15
D gene: NA
V gene: TRBV7-9
J gene: TRBJ1-2
clone size: NA
CDR3 DNA: TGTGCCAGCAGCCACGAGGGGGAAGGGCGAGGGGACTACACCTTC
CDR3 protein: CASSHEGEGRGDYTF

CDR3 length: 17
D gene: TRBD2
V gene: TRBV5-1
J gene: TRBJ2-3
clone size: NA
CDR3 DNA: TGCGCCAGCAGTCAAGTAAAGACTAGCGGGGGGGCGGGTACGCAGTATTTT
CDR3 protein: CASSQVKTSGGAGTQYF

CDR3 length: 13
D gene: NA
V gene: TRBV7-9
J gene: TRBJ2-7
clone size: once
CDR3 DNA: TGTGCCAGCAGCGAGGACAGCTCCTACGAGCAGTACTTC
CDR3 protein: CASSEDSSYEQYF

CDR3 length: 14
D gene: NA
V gene: TRBV4-2
J gene: TRBJ2-7
clone size: NA
CDR3 DNA: TGTGCCAGCAGCCCCCATGGCAGCTCCTACGAGCAGTACTTC
CDR3 protein: CASSPHGSSYEQYF

CDR3 length: 13
D gene: TRBD1
V gene: TRBV27
J gene: TRBJ2-7
clone size: NA
CDR3 DNA: TGTGCCAGCAGTTCCGGGACAGGGGGCAGCACGTACTTC
CDR3 protein: CASSSGTGGSTYF

CDR3 length: 15
D gene: TRBD2
V gene: TRBV11-2
J gene: TRBJ2-2
clone size: NA
CDR3 DNA: TGTGCCAGCAGCTTTACTAGCGGGGGGACCGGGGAGCTGTTTTTT
CDR3 protein: CASSFTSGGTGELFF

CDR3 length: 15
D gene: TRBD1
V gene: TRBV6-1
J gene: TRBJ1-5
clone size: NA
CDR3 DNA: TGTGCCAGCAGGCCGGGACAGGAGCTCAATCAGCCCCAGCATTTT
CDR3 protein: CASRPGQELNQPQHF

CDR3 length: 15
D gene: NA
V gene: TRBV27
J gene: TRBJ2-6
clone size: NA
CDR3 DNA: TGTGCCAGCAGTCTCTTTTATCAGGGGGCCAACGTCCTGACTTTC
CDR3 protein: CASSLFYQGANVLTF

CDR3 length: 15
D gene: NA
V gene: TRBV7-3
J gene: TRBJ2-7
clone size: NA
CDR3 DNA: TGTGCCAGCAGCCCTAACGCGGGCAGTTTCTACGAGCAGTACTTC
CDR3 protein: CASSPNAGSFYEQYF

CDR3 length: 18
D gene: TRBD1
V gene: TRBV7-9
J gene: TRBJ2-3
clone size: NA
CDR3 DNA: TGTGCCAGCAGCAGAGGGACAGGGGGCACCCATAGCACAGATACGCAGTATTTT
CDR3 protein: CASSRGTGGTHSTDTQYF

CDR3 length: 14
D gene: NA
V gene: TRBV5-1
J gene: TRBJ1-5
clone size: few
CDR3 DNA: TGCGCCAGCAGCTTGGGACAGACCTATCAGCCCCAGCATTTT
CDR3 protein: CASSLGQTYQPQHF

CDR3 length: 15
D gene: NA
V gene: TRBV5-6
J gene: TRBJ2-3
clone size: NA
CDR3 DNA: TGTGCCAGCAGCTTTTTTAGCGACGGTAGCGATACGCAGTATTTT
CDR3 protein: CASSFFSDGSDTQYF

CDR3 length: 15
D gene: NA
V gene: TRBV5-4
J gene: TRBJ2-3
clone size: NA
CDR3 DNA: TGTGCCAGCAGCCGAGGCCGGGTGGGCACAGATACGCAGTATTTT
CDR3 protein: CASSRGRVGTDTQYF

CDR3 length: 15
D gene: NA
V gene: TRBV30
J gene: TRBJ2-3
clone size: few
CDR3 DNA: TGTGCCTGGAGTGTACGAGGCAGGGGCACAGATACGCAGTATTTT
CDR3 protein: CAWSVRGRGTDTQYF

CDR3 length: 13
D gene: NA
V gene: TRBV5-8
J gene: TRBJ2-7
clone size: NA
CDR3 DNA: TGTGCCAGCAGGTACGGGACTGCCCTCGAGCAGTACTTC
CDR3 protein: CASRYGTALEQYF

CDR3 length: 15
D gene: NA
V gene: TRBV7-3
J gene: TRBJ2-5
clone size: NA
CDR3 DNA: TGTGCCAGCAGCTTAAATCCGGAGGGACAAGAGACCCAGTACTTC
CDR3 protein: CASSLNPEGQETQYF

CDR3 length: 12
D gene: TRBD1
V gene: TRBV6-6
J gene: TRBJ1-2
clone size: once
CDR3 DNA: TGTGCCAGCAACAATCAGGGGGGAGGCTACACCTTC
CDR3 protein: CASNNQGGGYTF

CDR3 length: 15
D gene: NA
V gene: TRBV9
J gene: TRBJ1-6
clone size: NA
CDR3 DNA: TGTGCCAGCAGCGTCGGGATTAACTATAATTCACCCCTCCACTTT
CDR3 protein: CASSVGINYNSPLHF

CDR3 length: 16
D gene: TRBD1
V gene: TRBV28
J gene: TRBJ2-7
clone size: few
CDR3 DNA: TGTGCCAGCAGATATCGAAGGACAGGGGGGAACTACGAGCAGTACTTC
CDR3 protein: CASRYRRTGGNYEQYF

CDR3 length: 16
D gene: NA
V gene: TRBV28
J gene: TRBJ2-3
clone size: NA
CDR3 DNA: TGTGCCAGCAGCGAAGGTAGCGGTGCTAGCACAGATACGCAGTATTTT
CDR3 protein: CASSEGSGASTDTQYF

CDR3 length: 15
D gene: TRBD1
V gene: TRBV6-4
J gene: TRBJ1-6
clone size: NA
CDR3 DNA: TGTGCCAGCAGTGACTCGACAGGGGGAAATTCACCCCTCCACTTT
CDR3 protein: CASSDSTGGNSPLHF

CDR3 length: 17
D gene: TRBD2
V gene: TRBV29-1
J gene: TRBJ2-2
clone size: NA
CDR3 DNA: TGCAGCGTCGCCGGACTAGCGGGGGACTCGAACACCGGGGAGCTGTTTTTT
CDR3 protein: CSVAGLAGDSNTGELFF

CDR3 length: 17
D gene: NA
V gene: TRBV10-3
J gene: TRBJ2-1
clone size: NA
CDR3 DNA: TGTGCCATCAGTGAGCCCCGGGGATCTCTCTCGAACAATGAGCAGTTCTTC
CDR3 protein: CAISEPRGSLSNNEQFF

CDR3 length: 20
D gene: NA
V gene: TRBV21-1
J gene: TRBJ1-3
clone size: NA
CDR3 DNA: TGTGCCAGCAGCAAAGAAATGGCTTCGGACAGGGCGACCTCTGGAAACACCATATATTTT
CDR3 protein: CASSKEMASDRATSGNTIYF

CDR3 length: 15
D gene: NA
V gene: TRBV19
J gene: TRBJ1-1
clone size: NA
CDR3 DNA: TGTGCCAGTAGTATAGGGGGACACCCGAACACTGAAGCTTTCTTT
CDR3 protein: CASSIGGHPNTEAFF

CDR3 length: 12
D gene: TRBD1
V gene: TRBV9
J gene: TRBJ2-7
clone size: NA
CDR3 DNA: TGTGCCAGCAGCCAGACAGGGTCACAGCAGTACTTC
CDR3 protein: CASSQTGSQQYF

CDR3 length: 14
D gene: TRBD2
V gene: TRBV29-1
J gene: TRBJ2-5
clone size: NA
CDR3 DNA: TGCAGCTTGGGACTAGCGGGGGAGGAAGGGACCCAGTACTTC
CDR3 protein: CSLGLAGEEGTQYF

CDR3 length: 14
D gene: NA
V gene: TRBV12-5
J gene: TRBJ2-7
clone size: NA
CDR3 DNA: TGTGCTAGCTCAGGGGGGCCCAACTCCTACGAGCAGTACTTC
CDR3 protein: CASSGGPNSYEQYF

CDR3 length: 15
D gene: TRBD1
V gene: TRBV5-6
J gene: TRBJ2-5
clone size: NA
CDR3 DNA: TGTGCCAGCAGCTTGGATGGGACAGGGTGGGAGACCCAGTACTTC
CDR3 protein: CASSLDGTGWETQYF

CDR3 length: 17
D gene: TRBD1
V gene: TRBV2
J gene: TRBJ1-3
clone size: NA
CDR3 DNA: TGTGCCAGCAGTCCGGGACAGGGGGTGTACTCTGGAAACACCATATATTTT
CDR3 protein: CASSPGQGVYSGNTIYF

CDR3 length: 13
D gene: NA
V gene: TRBV6-6
J gene: TRBJ1-1
clone size: NA
CDR3 DNA: TGTGCCAGCAGGAACCCAGGCAACACTGAAGCTTTCTTT
CDR3 protein: CASRNPGNTEAFF

CDR3 length: 11
D gene: NA
V gene: TRBV2
J gene: TRBJ2-7
clone size: NA
CDR3 DNA: TGTGCCAGCAGTGGTGCCTATGAGCAGTACTTC
CDR3 protein: CASSGAYEQYF

CDR3 length: 16
D gene: TRBD2
V gene: TRBV7-8
J gene: TRBJ2-5
clone size: few
CDR3 DNA: TGTGCCAGCAGCGTACACGTAGCGGGAGTAGGAGAGACCCAGTACTTC
CDR3 protein: CASSVHVAGVGETQYF

CDR3 length: 17
D gene: NA
V gene: TRBV2
J gene: TRBJ2-5
clone size: NA
CDR3 DNA: TGTGCCAGCAGTGTTACGGGGACTGGGTTTTTGGTAGAGACCCAGTACTTC
CDR3 protein: CASSVTGTGFLVETQYF

CDR3 length: 14
D gene: TRBD1
V gene: TRBV5-6
J gene: TRBJ1-1
clone size: once
CDR3 DNA: TGTGCCAGCAGCCCGACAGGGGTGAACACTGAAGCTTTCTTT
CDR3 protein: CASSPTGVNTEAFF

CDR3 length: 12
D gene: TRBD1
V gene: TRBV29-1
J gene: TRBJ1-2
clone size: NA
CDR3 DNA: TGCAGCGTTGGTGACAGGGGCTATGGCTACACCTTC
CDR3 protein: CSVGDRGYGYTF

CDR3 length: 15
D gene: TRBD2
V gene: TRBV7-9
J gene: TRBJ2-2
clone size: few
CDR3 DNA: TGTGCCAGCAGCTATTTAGCGGGGTTCACCGCGGAGCTGTTCTTT
CDR3 protein: CASSYLAGFTAELFF

CDR3 length: 13
D gene: TRBD1
V gene: TRBV30
J gene: TRBJ2-7
clone size: once
CDR3 DNA: TGTGCCTGGACACCCGGGACAGGGTACGAGCAGTACTTC
CDR3 protein: CAWTPGTGYEQYF

CDR3 length: 13
D gene: NA
V gene: TRBV2
J gene: TRBJ1-1
clone size: NA
CDR3 DNA: TGTGCCAGCAGCGCCGGCGGAGGCACTGAAGCTTTCTTT
CDR3 protein: CASSAGGGTEAFF

CDR3 length: 16
D gene: TRBD2
V gene: TRBV5-3
J gene: TRBJ2-3
clone size: NA
CDR3 DNA: TGTGCCAGAAGCGGGGAGCGGGGGTTGATCGCAGATACGCAGTATTTT
CDR3 protein: CARSGERGLIADTQYF

CDR3 length: 17
D gene: TRBD2
V gene: TRBV25-1
J gene: TRBJ2-2
clone size: NA
CDR3 DNA: TGTGCCAGCAGTCCCCAGATCCTAGCGGGGGTCACCGGGGAGCTGTTTTTT
CDR3 protein: CASSPQILAGVTGELFF

CDR3 length: 14
D gene: NA
V gene: TRBV7-7
J gene: TRBJ1-6
clone size: NA
CDR3 DNA: TGTGCTAGCAGCCCAGGATTGAGTAATTCACCCCTCCACTTT
CDR3 protein: CASSPGLSNSPLHF

CDR3 length: 17
D gene: NA
V gene: TRBV6-4
J gene: TRBJ2-1
clone size: NA
CDR3 DNA: TGTGCCAGCAGTGAGACGGCTGTAGGGCGGGGACGCGGTGAGCAGTTCTTC
CDR3 protein: CASSETAVGRGRGEQFF

CDR3 length: 15
D gene: TRBD1
V gene: TRBV28
J gene: TRBJ1-1
clone size: NA
CDR3 DNA: TGTGCCAGCAGTTTTAGGGGGACAGGCAACACTGAAGCTTTCTTT
CDR3 protein: CASSFRGTGNTEAFF

CDR3 length: 13
D gene: NA
V gene: TRBV7-6
J gene: TRBJ1-2
clone size: NA
CDR3 DNA: TGTGCCAGCAGCTTAACACAGGATTATGGCTACACCTTC
CDR3 protein: CASSLTQDYGYTF

CDR3 length: 12
D gene: NA
V gene: TRBV25-1
J gene: TRBJ2-3
clone size: NA
CDR3 DNA: TGTGCCAGCAGTCTCCCTTCAGATACGCAGTATTTT
CDR3 protein: CASSLPSDTQYF

CDR3 length: 14
D gene: NA
V gene: TRBV6-1
J gene: TRBJ2-6
clone size: NA
CDR3 DNA: TGTGCCAGCAGTGAAATATCTGGGGCCAACGTCCTGACTTTC
CDR3 protein: CASSEISGANVLTF

CDR3 length: 18
D gene: TRBD2
V gene: TRBV7-9
J gene: TRBJ2-1
clone size: few
CDR3 DNA: TGTGCCAGCAGCCCAGCCGCTAGCGGGGGGACAAAATACAATGAGCAGTTCTTC
CDR3 protein: CASSPAASGGTKYNEQFF

CDR3 length: 18
D gene: NA
V gene: TRBV28
J gene: TRBJ1-6
clone size: NA
CDR3 DNA: TGTGCCAGCAGTTCGGGGGTAACAAAGGCTAACTATAATTCACCCCTCCACTTT
CDR3 protein: CASSSGVTKANYNSPLHF

CDR3 length: 13
D gene: NA
V gene: TRBV7-2
J gene: TRBJ2-5
clone size: once
CDR3 DNA: TGTGCCAGCAGCGTACTAGTACAAGAGACCCAGTACTTC
CDR3 protein: CASSVLVQETQYF

CDR3 length: 15
D gene: TRBD1
V gene: TRBV5-8
J gene: TRBJ1-5
clone size: few
CDR3 DNA: TGTGCCAGCAGCCAGACAGGGGTGACCAATCAGCCCCAGCATTTT
CDR3 protein: CASSQTGVTNQPQHF

CDR3 length: 13
D gene: TRBD1
V gene: TRBV6-5
J gene: TRBJ2-1
clone size: NA
CDR3 DNA: TGTGCCAGCAGTTATCAGGGGGCGAATGAGCAGTTCTTC
CDR3 protein: CASSYQGANEQFF

CDR3 length: 14
D gene: TRBD1
V gene: TRBV7-2
J gene: TRBJ2-7
clone size: NA
CDR3 DNA: TGTGCCAGCAGCTTATACAGGGGCCGGTACGAGCAGTACTTC
CDR3 protein: CASSLYRGRYEQYF

CDR3 length: 19
D gene: TRBD2
V gene: TRBV27
J gene: TRBJ2-3
clone size: NA
CDR3 DNA: TGTGCCAGCAGCCGGGGCGGGGGAGATTTGCTAATGGGCGCAGATACGCAGTATTTT
CDR3 protein: CASSRGGGDLLMGADTQYF